The 31 T cell receptor beta chains reported below all come from one sample, sequenced in a study of OX40 agonist ivuxolimab in advanced cancers. The method was immunoSEQ multiplex PCR; TCRdb's version includes in-frame clones alone and lacks a portion of them. Of over 75,000 clones listed, roughly 90% were seen once; the top ten hold around 1.1%. Source: CD4+ or CD8+ T cells sorted from blood, taken in a trial of the OX40 agonist ivuxolimab. These receptors were taken from an adult with an advanced solid tumor such as melanoma, head and neck, liver or kidney cancer.

This clone turned up a few times. This chain uses TRBV28 with TRBJ2-3, with D perhaps TRBD1 or TRBD2 (5 bases each). The V gene's germline CDR1 is MDHEN and CDR2 SYDVKM. This CDR3 contains 16 residues. The V and J ends lost 6 bases and 4 bases respectively, with 20 bases between them. CDR3 loop: CASSPPWGKRADTQYF. The CDR3 region has the DNA TGTGCCAGCAGCCCCCCCTGGGGGAAGAGGGCAGATACGCAGTATTTT.

This clone was counted a single time. This chain uses TRBV29-1 with TRBJ2-7, with D tentatively TRBD1 (7 bases). The CDR3 contains 12 residues. Germline assignment: CDR1 SQVTM and CDR2 ANQGSEA. V was shortened by 6 bases and J by 1 base, with 10 bases between the two germline ends. The CDR3 DNA is TGCAGCGTCGCGGGACAGTCCTACGAGCAGTACTTC. It yields the protein CSVAGQSYEQYF.

The chain combines TRBV11-2 with TRBJ2-2; 7 bases match TRBD1. The V gene end was trimmed by 5 bases and the J gene end by 8 bases; junction bases not matched to a gene: 5. The CDR3 totals 13 residues. CDR1 and CDR2 from the germline V gene are SGHAT and FQNNGV. CDR3 region: CASSPRGIGELFF. The CDR3 DNA follows: TGTGCCAGCAGCCCCAGGGGGATAGGGGAGCTGTTTTTT.

The gene calls are TRBV9 and TRBJ2-2; no definite D call. Germline V gene lookup returns CDR1 SGDLS and CDR2 YYNGEE. With 0 bases removed from V and 5 bases from J, the gap between germline ends came to 17 bases. The CDR3 runs 17 residues. Here the CDR3 DNA reads TGTGCCAGCAGCGTAGAGGTCACCGTCACCGGGACCGGGGAGCTGTTTTTT. This codes for CASSVEVTVTGTGELFF. Combining the CDR3 with reference TRBV9 and TRBJ2-2 gives the whole variable domain DSGVTQTPKHLITATGQRVTLRCSPRSGDLSVYWYQQSLDQGLQFLIQYYNGEERAKGNILERFSAQQFPDLHSELNLSSLELGDSALYFCASSVEVTVTGTGELFFGEGSRLTVL.

In DNA form, the CDR3 reads TGTGCCAGTAGTTTGGACAGGGCCTACGAGCAGTACTTC. As protein: CASSLDRAYEQYF. The chain combines TRBV19 with TRBJ2-7, with TRBD1 identical over 8 bases. Losses at the gene ends were 5 bases for V and 2 bases for J; bases not matched to a gene: 2. The CDR3 totals 13 residues. Germline CDR1 and CDR2: LNHDA and SQIVND (reference sequence). The variable domain in full, with the rest retrieved from reference TRBV19 and TRBJ2-7, is DGGITQSPKYLFRKEGQNVTLSCEQNLNHDAMYWYRQDPGQGLRLIYYSQIVNDFQKGDIAEGYSVSREKKESFPLTVTSAQKNPTAFYLCASSLDRAYEQYFGPGTRLTVT.

This clone was detected only a few times. The chain combines TRBV11-2 with TRBJ2-6; TRBD2 might be the D (7 bases). This CDR3 has 19 residues. Deletions cut 6 bases from V and 0 bases from J, with 21 bases between. Germline CDR1 and CDR2: SGHAT and FQNNGV. The CDR3 loop reads CASRRGATIASSGANVLTF. The CDR3 DNA sequence: TGTGCCAGCAGACGGGGGGCCACAATAGCCAGCTCTGGGGCCAACGTCCTGACTTTC.

The chain couples TRBV18 to TRBJ2-3; D unresolved. This CDR3 has 14 residues. V lost 5 bases and J lost 0, with 9 bases in between. From germline, CDR1 is KGHSH and CDR2 LQKENI. CDR3 in DNA: TGTGCCAGCTCAGTGACGGCTAGCACAGATACGCAGTATTTT. Protein product: CASSVTASTDTQYF. Supplemented by reference TRBV18 and TRBJ2-3, the full variable domain reads NAGVMQNPRHLVRRRGQEARLRCSPMKGHSHVYWYRQLPEEGLKFMVYLQKENIIDESGMPKERFSAEFPKEGPSILRIQQVVRGDSAAYFCASSVTASTDTQYFGPGTRLTVL.

CDR3 in DNA: TGTGCCAGCAGAGTGGGACAGGGGGCTACAAATACGCAGTATTTT. Translation: CASRVGQGATNTQYF. The chain joins TRBV6-5 to TRBJ2-3; 12 bases fit TRBD1. The germline CDR1 and CDR2 sequences are MNHEY and SVGAGI. The CDR3 is 15 residues long. The trim removed 6 bases at V and 7 bases at J, leaving 8 bases unmatched.

This chain connects TRBV6-1 to TRBJ2-7, with D unresolved. V lost 0 bases and J 1 base, leaving 7 bases between the germline ends. CDR1 and CDR2 (germline): MNHNS, SASEGT. This CDR3 has 14 residues. The CDR3 spells CASSEARQSYEQYF. CDR3 bases: TGTGCCAGCAGTGAAGCGAGGCAGTCCTACGAGCAGTACTTC.

The rearrangement joins TRBV11-3 to TRBJ2-1; 11 bases are a match to TRBD2. V lost 5 bases to trimming and J lost 9 bases; unmatched junction nucleotides: 12. CDR3 length: 16 residues. Germline loops: CDR1 SGHNT, CDR2 YENEEA. The DNA of the CDR3 is TGTGCCAGCAGCCTCAAGTACCTAGCGGGAGGTGGTGAGCAGTTCTTC. Residues: CASSLKYLAGGGEQFF.

CDR3 DNA sequence: TGTGCCAGTAGTCCCCCAGCCCCCGGGAAGGACACTGAAGCTTTCTTT. It codes for CASSPPAPGKDTEAFF. The chain uses TRBV19 and TRBJ1-1; unclear D gene. This CDR3 region has 16 residues. V lost 5 bases and J lost 3, with 19 bases in between. From germline, CDR1 is LNHDA and CDR2 SQIVND (reference sequence).

The chain links TRBV6-1 to TRBJ1-3; a weak D match, TRBD1 (5 bases). V gave up 5 bases and J gave up 0 bases, with 11 bases separating them. This CDR3 region has 15 residues. Germline V gene sequence: CDR1 MNHNS, CDR2 SASEGT. The CDR3 protein is CASSSDSFSGNTIYF. The CDR3 region has the DNA TGTGCCAGCAGTTCCGACAGTTTCTCTGGAAACACCATATATTTT.

The table lists this clone with a few counts. In the same sample, other DNA sequences code for this CDR3. In DNA form, the CDR3 reads TGTGCCAGCAGCTTGCAAGAGACCCAGTACTTC. Amino acids: CASSLQETQYF. The rearrangement joins TRBV5-6 to TRBJ2-5; D is ambiguous. Trimming took 1 base from V and 2 from J, leaving 0 bases between them. This CDR3 comprises 11 residues. Looked up from germline, CDR1 is SGHDT and CDR2 is YYEEEE.

The rearrangement uses TRBV19 and TRBJ2-2, with 9 bases that match TRBD1. Germline V CDR1 and CDR2: LNHDA, SQIVND (reference sequence). This CDR3 has 15 residues. V lost 4 bases, J lost 4 bases, and 4 bases stayed unmatched. CDR3 coding DNA: TGTGCCAGTAGTACGGGGACAGGGAGCACCGGGGAGCTGTTTTTT. Translating gives CASSTGTGSTGELFF.

This chain joins TRBV6-6 and TRBJ2-3; D is unresolved. V was pared by 5 bases and J by 7 bases, with 16 bases between. Germline CDR1 is MNHNY and CDR2 is SVGAGI (reference sequence). The CDR3 spans 14 residues. In DNA form, the CDR3 reads TGTGCCAGCAGTGGACCTGGAGAATGGAATACGCAGTATTTT. Its protein is CASSGPGEWNTQYF.

The chain links TRBV6-1 to TRBJ2-5; D is undetermined. This CDR3 has 12 residues. The germline CDR1 and CDR2 sequences are MNHNS and SASEGT. With 6 bases removed from V and 4 bases from J, the gap between germline ends came to 9 bases. In DNA form, the CDR3 reads TGTGCCAGCAGACTACTGGGAGAGACCCAGTACTTC. Its protein product is CASRLLGETQYF.

V is TRBV7-2 and J is TRBJ2-3, with D unresolved. The germline V and J ends were trimmed by 2 bases and 4 bases, with 10 bases remaining between them. Germline loops: CDR1 SGHTA, CDR2 FQGNSA. The CDR3 consists of 14 residues. CDR3 sequence reads: CASSLSQVSDTQYF. Written as DNA, the CDR3 is TGTGCCAGCAGCTTAAGTCAGGTATCAGATACGCAGTATTTT.

The J gene is TRBJ1-3, the V gene TRBV7-2; tentatively, D is TRBD1 (5 bases). Germline lookup yields CDR1 SGHTA and CDR2 FQGNSA. V lost 5 bases to trimming and J lost 2 bases, with 7 bases between them. The CDR3 covers 13 residues. The CDR3 loop reads CASSGGAGNTIYF. CDR3 in DNA: TGTGCCAGCAGCGGGGGAGCTGGAAACACCATATATTTT. Variable domain in full (rest from reference TRBV7-2 and TRBJ1-3): GAGVSQSPSNKVTEKGKDVELRCDPISGHTALYWYRQSLGQGLEFLIYFQGNSAPDKSGLPSDRFSAERTGGSVSTLTIQRTQQEDSAVYLCASSGGAGNTIYFGEGSWLTVV.

This clone was seen a single time. This rearrangement joins TRBV5-1 to TRBJ2-3, with 7 bases matching TRBD1. The CDR3 has 14 amino acids. V gave up 0 bases and J gave up 7 bases; unmatched junction bases: 5. Per the germline V gene, CDR1 is SGHRS and CDR2 is YFSETQ. CDR3 nucleotides: TGCGCCAGCAGCTTGGAGGGGGCACAGTATACGCAGTATTTT. It translates to CASSLEGAQYTQYF.

This clone was counted once. The CDR3: CASSEEYIQYF. The CDR3 DNA reads as TGTGCCAGCAGTGAAGAATACATTCAGTACTTC. This chain connects TRBV6-1 to TRBJ2-4; D not certain. V was pared by 1 base and J by 8 bases, with 3 bases between. The germline gives CDR1 MNHNS, CDR2 SASEGT. This CDR3 contains 11 residues.

The chain employs TRBV6-1 and TRBJ2-2; the D gene is possibly TRBD2 (5 bases). The germline V gene has CDR1 MNHNS and CDR2 SASEGT. The length of the CDR3 is 15 residues. V lost 4 bases, J lost 0 bases, and 9 bases lay in between. CDR3 nucleotide sequence: TGTGCCAGCAGTGTTTTAGCGTCGAACACCGGGGAGCTGTTTTTT. Encoded protein: CASSVLASNTGELFF.

The chain combines TRBV29-1 with TRBJ2-7, with D perhaps matching TRBD2 (6 bases). Looked up from germline, CDR1 is SQVTM and CDR2 is ANQGSEA. The ends were cut back, 6 bases at V and 3 bases at J, with 12 bases in the middle. This CDR3 comprises 12 residues. CDR3 in amino acids: CSVTDGGYEQYF. In DNA, the CDR3 is TGCAGCGTCACGGACGGGGGCTACGAGCAGTACTTC.

The chain couples TRBV6-5 to TRBJ2-7, with 9 bases lining up with TRBD2. The V and J ends lost 8 bases and 4 bases, in that order; junction bases with no gene match: 12. Germline CDR1 and CDR2: MNHEY and SVGAGI. This CDR3 contains 15 residues. The CDR3 spells CASGKISGSLYEQYF. The CDR3 DNA reads as TGTGCCAGCGGAAAGATTAGCGGGAGTCTGTACGAGCAGTACTTC.

The rearrangement uses TRBV6-5 and TRBJ2-1; 7 positions match TRBD1. This CDR3 is built from 15 residues. CDR1 and CDR2 (germline): MNHEY, SVGAGI. J gave up 6 bases and V 4 bases, and 9 bases lay outside the gene matches. Written as DNA, the CDR3 is TGTGCCAGCAGTTCGCCGCGACAGGGCCGCAATGAGCAGTTCTTC. Encoded protein: CASSSPRQGRNEQFF.

The rearrangement uses TRBV30 and TRBJ1-4; no reliable D call. Germline V gene lookup returns CDR1 GTSNPN and CDR2 SVGIG (reference sequence). The V end was cut by 2 bases, the J end by 7 bases, with 8 bases between. The length of the CDR3 is 12 residues. CDR3 region: CAWSLVGEKLFF. The CDR3 DNA reads TGTGCCTGGAGTTTGGTGGGTGAAAAACTGTTTTTT.

This clone was observed a single time. The V and J genes are TRBV11-2 and TRBJ2-7, with 8 positions matching TRBD1. There are 14 residues in the CDR3. CDR1 and CDR2 (germline): SGHAT, FQNNGV. Trimming removed 7 bases from V and 6 bases from J; junction bases left unmatched: 11. For the CDR3, the DNA is TGTGCCAGCAACCCTTTTCAGGGGGCGGGCGAGCAGTACTTC. Residues: CASNPFQGAGEQYF.

This clone was observed once. This rearrangement joins TRBV10-3 to TRBJ1-4; the D is unclear. CDR3 size: 12 residues. The germline V gene has CDR1 ENHRY and CDR2 SYGVKD. The ends were cut back, 6 bases at V and 8 bases at J, with 10 bases in the middle. The CDR3 sequence: CAISGVGEKLFF. For the CDR3, the DNA is TGTGCCATCAGCGGGGTTGGCGAAAAACTGTTTTTT.

This chain connects TRBV5-1 to TRBJ2-3; D not certain. This CDR3 is built from 13 residues. CDR1 is SGHRS, CDR2 YFSETQ, per germline. Trimming took off 5 bases at V and 0 bases at J, with 7 bases between the two ends. The CDR3 nucleotides read TGCGCCAGCAGAGGGCAGAGCACAGATACGCAGTATTTT. Encoded protein: CASRGQSTDTQYF.

This chain joins TRBV2 and TRBJ2-1; 8 bases align to TRBD2. The CDR3 totals 11 residues. Germline lookup yields CDR1 SNHLY and CDR2 FYNNEI. V gave up 5 bases and J gave up 14 bases; unmatched junction bases: 5. CDR3 DNA sequence: TGTGCCAGCAGTTTACTAGCGGCGGAGTTCTTC. Its translation: CASSLLAAEFF.

In its sample, this clone was seen once. The genes are TRBV9 and TRBJ2-3, with 7 positions matching TRBD2. V lost 0 bases and J lost 1; bases outside the gene matches: 8. There are 17 residues in the CDR3. Germline V gene lookup returns CDR1 SGDLS and CDR2 YYNGEE. The CDR3 reads CASSVGAGGSRTDTQYF. For the CDR3, the DNA is TGTGCCAGCAGCGTAGGAGCAGGCGGGAGCCGCACAGATACGCAGTATTTT.

As concerns this clone: The sample has other DNA sequences that encode this CDR3 too. The CDR3 here is CASSVDVGLGNTIYF. CDR3 in DNA: TGTGCCAGCAGCGTAGACGTTGGGCTTGGAAACACCATATATTTT. The gene calls are TRBV9 and TRBJ1-3, with D unclear. The length of the CDR3 is 15 residues. Looked up from germline, CDR1 is SGDLS and CDR2 is YYNGEE. V was pared by 0 bases and J by 3 bases, with 10 bases between.